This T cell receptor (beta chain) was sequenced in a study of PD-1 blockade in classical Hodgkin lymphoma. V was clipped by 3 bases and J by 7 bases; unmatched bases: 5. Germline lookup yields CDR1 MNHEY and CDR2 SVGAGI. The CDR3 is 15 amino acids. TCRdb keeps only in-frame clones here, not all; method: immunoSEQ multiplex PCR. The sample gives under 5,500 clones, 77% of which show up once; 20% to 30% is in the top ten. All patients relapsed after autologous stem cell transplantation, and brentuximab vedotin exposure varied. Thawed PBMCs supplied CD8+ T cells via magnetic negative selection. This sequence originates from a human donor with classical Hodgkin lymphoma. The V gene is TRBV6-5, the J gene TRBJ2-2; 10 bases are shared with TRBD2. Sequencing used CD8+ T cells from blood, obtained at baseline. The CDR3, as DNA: TGTGCCAGCAGTTATAGCGGGGGGCGGGGCGGGGAGCTGTTTTTT. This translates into CASSYSGGRGGELFF.